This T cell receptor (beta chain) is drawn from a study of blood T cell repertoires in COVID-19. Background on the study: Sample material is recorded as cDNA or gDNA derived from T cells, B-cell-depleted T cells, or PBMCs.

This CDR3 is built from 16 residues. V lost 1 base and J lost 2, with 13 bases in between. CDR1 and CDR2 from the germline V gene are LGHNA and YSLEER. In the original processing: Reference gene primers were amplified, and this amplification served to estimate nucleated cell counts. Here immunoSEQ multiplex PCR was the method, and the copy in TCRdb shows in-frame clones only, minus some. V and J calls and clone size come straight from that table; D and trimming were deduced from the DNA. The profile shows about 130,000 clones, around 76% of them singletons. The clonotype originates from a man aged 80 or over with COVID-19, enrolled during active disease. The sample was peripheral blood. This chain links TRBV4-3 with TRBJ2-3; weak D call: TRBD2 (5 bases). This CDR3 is CASSQGWQRITDTQYF. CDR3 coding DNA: TGCGCCAGCAGCCAAGGCTGGCAGCGGATCACAGATACGCAGTATTTT.